The 12 T cell receptor beta chains below come from one sample, sequenced in a study of T-cell reconstitution after alpha-beta-depleted transplantation in children. Preparing the TCRbeta library involved the use of unique molecular identifiers. TCRdb called the PCR reads again in MiXCR, with one record for every CDR3 protein. This sample has a few hundred thousand distinct CDR3 sequences, with about 45% found just once. The specimen was PBMCs, collected before TCRalphabeta/CD19-depleted stem cell transplant. These receptors came from a girl aged 2 to 10 with aplastic anemia, due to receive a stem cell transplant.

V usage is TRBV5-1 and J usage is TRBJ2-6; TRBD1 aligns across 7 bases. The V segment lost 0 bases and the J segment 4 bases; nucleotides outside the gene matches: 10. Germline V gives CDR1 SGHRS, CDR2 YFSETQ. There are 18 residues in the CDR3. The CDR3 sequence: CASSLGQGKQTGANVLTF. In nucleotides, the CDR3 is TGCGCCAGCAGCTTGGGACAGGGAAAACAAACGGGGGCCAACGTCCTGACTTTC.

This clonotype was recorded at least ten times. The V call is TRBV5-1, the J call TRBJ2-4; 10 nucleotides align to TRBD1. J lost 7 bases, V lost 3 bases, and 4 bases had no gene match. The CDR3 has 14 residues. Germline-derived CDR1 and CDR2 are SGHRS and YFSETQ. The CDR3 coding sequence is TGCGCCAGCAGCTCAACGACAGGGGGCAACATTCAGTACTTC. Residues: CASSSTTGGNIQYF.

The chain combines TRBV29-1 with TRBJ2-7; the match to TRBD1 covers 11 bases. The CDR3 loop spans 14 amino acids. Unmatched junction bases numbered 6, after V lost 3 bases and J lost 5 bases. Germline CDR1 and CDR2: SQVTM and ANQGSEA. The CDR3 DNA reads as TGCAGCGTTGAGAAATTGGGACAGGGGGACGAGCAGTACTTC. This translates into CSVEKLGQGDEQYF.

V usage is TRBV7-2 and J usage is TRBJ1-2; weak D call: TRBD1 (5 bases). V lost 5 bases and J 4 bases, leaving 11 bases between the germline ends. The CDR3 is 13 residues long. Germline V gene sequence: CDR1 SGHTA, CDR2 FQGNSA. The CDR3 is CASSGGDGYGYTF. The CDR3 DNA follows: TGTGCCAGCAGCGGCGGGGACGGCTATGGCTACACCTTC.

J is TRBJ2-1 and V is TRBV20-1; D possibly corresponds to TRBD1 (6 bases). The CDR3 runs 18 residues. V lost 4 bases, J lost 0 bases, and 22 bases lay in between. The germline gives CDR1 DFQATT, CDR2 SNEGSKA (reference sequence). The CDR3 DNA reads TGCAGTGCTATAGGGGGTCTGGGAGCGGAAAGCTCCTACAATGAGCAGTTCTTC. Amino acids: CSAIGGLGAESSYNEQFF.

The chain links TRBV7-2 to TRBJ1-6; possible D gene TRBD1, 5 bases. The V end lost 5 bases, the J end lost 10 bases, and 21 bases lay between the germline ends. Germline CDR1 reads SGHTA; CDR2 reads FQGNSA. This CDR3 has 16 residues. The CDR3 here is CASSRLRGTRDSPLHF. Written as DNA, the CDR3 is TGTGCCAGCAGCAGACTTCGGGGGACCAGAGACTCACCCCTCCACTTT. Supplemented by reference TRBV7-2 and TRBJ1-6, the full variable domain reads GAGVSQSPSNKVTEKGKDVELRCDPISGHTALYWYRQSLGQGLEFLIYFQGNSAPDKSGLPSDRFSAERTGGSVSTLTIQRTQQEDSAVYLCASSRLRGTRDSPLHFGNGTRLTVT.

V and J are TRBV7-3 and TRBJ2-1; 16 bases fit TRBD2. The trim removed 4 bases at V and 5 bases at J, leaving 5 bases unmatched. This CDR3 has 17 amino acids. The V gene's germline CDR1 is SGHTA and CDR2 FQGTGA. The chain's CDR3 is CASSSPGLAGGNNEQFF. DNA for the CDR3: TGTGCCAGCAGCTCACCGGGACTAGCGGGAGGGAACAATGAGCAGTTCTTC.

The chain has TRBV20-1 and TRBJ2-5; TRBD2 agrees at 15 bases. This CDR3 spans 16 amino acids. CDR1 and CDR2 (germline): DFQATT, SNEGSKA (reference sequence). The CDR3 coding sequence is TGCAGGGCCACGCCGGGACTAGCGGGAGGTGACGAGACCCAGTACTTC. As protein: CRATPGLAGGDETQYF.

J is TRBJ2-5 and V is TRBV15, with D possibly being TRBD2 (6 bases). The CDR3 has 13 amino acids. V lost 1 base and J lost 5, with 8 bases in between. Germline CDR1 and CDR2: LNHNV and YYDKDF (reference sequence). This chain's CDR3 is CATSRAGGETQYF. Here the CDR3 DNA reads TGTGCCACCAGCAGAGCCGGAGGGGAGACCCAGTACTTC.

This clonotype came up a few times. The rearrangement joins TRBV5-1 to TRBJ2-7, with D unclear. CDR3 size: 11 residues. The V end lost 4 bases, the J end lost 5 bases, and 7 bases lay between the germline ends. Germline V lookup: CDR1 SGHRS, CDR2 YFSETQ. This CDR3 reads CASSPWNEQYF. CDR3 bases: TGCGCCAGCAGCCCTTGGAACGAGCAGTACTTC.

Many counts were recorded for this clonotype. The chain carries TRBV9 and TRBJ2-4; possibly TRBD2 for D (5 bases). Germline lookup yields CDR1 SGDLS and CDR2 YYNGEE. CDR3 length: 14 residues. The V and J ends lost 3 bases and 7 bases respectively, with 14 bases between them. CDR3 in amino acids: CASSDGAGGNIQYF. CDR3 coding DNA: TGTGCCAGCAGCGACGGTGCGGGCGGGAACATTCAGTACTTC.

This clonotype was seen only a few times. This rearrangement joins TRBV7-9 to TRBJ1-5; 10 nucleotides line up with TRBD1. After removal of 5 bases from V and 6 bases from J, the junction contained 4 bases not matched to a gene. There are 14 residues in the CDR3. The V gene's germline CDR1 is SEHNR and CDR2 FQNEAQ (reference sequence). The CDR3 region is CASSRDRGFQPQHF. CDR3 in DNA: TGTGCCAGCAGCAGGGACAGGGGATTTCAGCCCCAGCATTTT.